The 16 T cell receptor beta chains presented below share a single source sample, sequenced in a study of T-cell memory formation after mild COVID-19. In TCRdb, the 5' RACE reads were re-called with MiXCR into one record per CDR3 protein. The sample shows a few hundred thousand distinct CDR3 sequences, about 17% of them seen only once. Specimen: PBMCs or a T cell subset sorted from them (not recorded which). These receptors all come from a man between 18 and 35 years old who had mild COVID-19 (a few samples of this study predate the infection). Cell type and time point are not known.

This clonotype was observed a handful of times. This chain uses TRBV29-1 with TRBJ2-4, with D possibly TRBD1 on 5 matching bases. V dropped 5 bases and J dropped 7 bases, with 18 bases sitting between them. Germline lookup yields CDR1 SQVTM and CDR2 ANQGSEA. This CDR3 spans 14 amino acids. This CDR3 is CSVYGSRGANIQYF. The CDR3 nucleotides read TGCAGCGTTTATGGTTCGCGTGGGGCGAACATTCAGTACTTC.

This chain links TRBV4-3 with TRBJ1-2; D is perhaps TRBD1 (6 bases). Trimming shortened V by 4 bases and J by 4 bases, and 16 bases separated the two germline ends. Germline V gene sequence: CDR1 LGHNA, CDR2 YSLEER. The CDR3 is 15 residues long. CDR3 nucleotide sequence: TGCGCCAGCAGCCCGCAAACAGGGATGGGCTATGGCTACACCTTC. Encoded protein: CASSPQTGMGYGYTF.

This clonotype came up a few times. The gene calls are TRBV4-2 and TRBJ2-7, with TRBD2 identical over 13 bases. CDR1 and CDR2 (germline): LGHNA, YNFKEQ. V gave up 3 bases and J gave up 5 bases; unmatched junction bases: 10. The CDR3 loop spans 17 amino acids. The CDR3 reads CASSHDTSGGARDEQYF. DNA of the CDR3: TGTGCCAGCAGCCACGATACTAGCGGGGGGGCTAGGGACGAGCAGTACTTC.

This clonotype was observed a few times. The chain is built from TRBV10-3 and TRBJ1-4, with D possibly TRBD1 on 5 matching bases. Trimming stripped 4 bases from V and 7 bases from J, with 10 bases between. This CDR3 spans 13 amino acids. The germline V gene encodes CDR1 ENHRY and CDR2 SYGVKD. The CDR3 bases are TGTGCCATCAGTGGAGGGGTTCGTGAAAAACTGTTTTTT. It encodes CAISGGVREKLFF.

J is TRBJ2-3 and V is TRBV12-3 or TRBV12-4, with 10 bases lining up with TRBD2. The CDR3 contains 17 residues. V gave up 5 bases and J gave up 4 bases; unmatched junction bases: 12. The CDR3 DNA follows: TGTGCCAGCAGTCATGCCCAACTAGCGGGGTATGCAGATACGCAGTATTTT. This sequence encodes CASSHAQLAGYADTQYF.

There are a few counts of this clonotype. The chain employs TRBV12-3 or TRBV12-4 and TRBJ2-1, with 10 bases matching TRBD2. V gave up 8 bases and J gave up 4 bases; unmatched junction bases: 2. The CDR3 contains 13 residues. CDR3 in DNA: TGTGCCAGCTTAGCGGGGGGTTACAATGAGCAGTTCTTC. It encodes CASLAGGYNEQFF.

This clonotype was observed a handful of times. The CDR3 loop is CASSQPGQGGNYGYTF. The DNA for the CDR3 is TGTGCCAGCAGCCAACCGGGACAGGGGGGGAACTATGGCTACACCTTC. The chain carries TRBV4-2 and TRBJ1-2; 11 bases are shared with TRBD1. The CDR3 runs to 16 residues. V lost 2 bases, J lost 2 bases, and 4 bases stayed unmatched. The V gene's germline CDR1 is LGHNA and CDR2 YNFKEQ.

This clonotype was seen ten or more times. The chain joins TRBV5-1 to TRBJ2-1; D not resolved. V lost 4 bases to trimming and J lost 8 bases, with 13 bases between them. Germline CDR1 is SGHRS and CDR2 is YFSETQ. The CDR3 has 13 residues. The CDR3 protein is CASSLLTWDEQFF. CDR3 nucleotide sequence: TGCGCCAGCAGCCTCCTGACCTGGGATGAGCAGTTCTTC.

This sequence joins TRBV12-3 or TRBV12-4 and TRBJ2-5; 9 bases map to TRBD2. The V gene end was trimmed by 6 bases and the J gene end by 5 bases; junction bases not matched to a gene: 4. This CDR3 has 13 amino acids. The CDR3 loop is CASRTSGRETQYF. The CDR3 DNA reads TGTGCCAGCAGGACTAGCGGCCGGGAGACCCAGTACTTC.

The chain links TRBV11-3 to TRBJ2-7; D may be TRBD1 (5 bases). Per germline, CDR1 SGHNT and CDR2 YENEEA. This CDR3 spans 13 amino acids. The ends were cut back, 10 bases at V and 7 bases at J, with 20 bases in the middle. CDR3 loop: CATKTGRIGEQYF. CDR3 nucleotide sequence: TGTGCCACCAAAACAGGACGGATAGGTGAGCAGTACTTC.

This clonotype was counted only a few times. This chain links TRBV3-1 with TRBJ2-7, with D maybe TRBD1 (6 bases). Germline-derived CDR1 and CDR2 are LGHDT and YNNKEL (reference sequence). The CDR3 runs to 14 residues. Trimming took 4 bases from V and 3 from J, leaving 13 bases between them. The CDR3 region is CASSPGTQNYEQYF. For the CDR3, the DNA is TGTGCCAGCAGCCCCGGGACACAGAACTACGAGCAGTACTTC.

V gene TRBV11-2 combines with J gene TRBJ1-2; no clear D gene. The CDR3 has 13 amino acids. The V end was cut by 3 bases, the J end by 8 bases, with 13 bases between. Germline V lookup: CDR1 SGHAT, CDR2 FQNNGV. Here the CDR3 DNA reads TGTGCCAGCAGCTTCTCTACTGGAGGGGGCTACACCTTC. This sequence encodes CASSFSTGGGYTF.

The chain joins TRBV4-2 to TRBJ2-1, with 9 bases aligning to TRBD2. This CDR3 contains 16 residues. Germline loops: CDR1 LGHNA, CDR2 YNFKEQ. Losses at the gene ends were 0 bases for V and 4 bases for J; bases not matched to a gene: 4. The CDR3 sequence: CASSQDAGGRYNEQFF. CDR3 coding DNA: TGTGCCAGCAGCCAAGATGCGGGGGGGAGGTACAATGAGCAGTTCTTC.

This clonotype was observed a few times. The chain couples TRBV7-2 to TRBJ1-6; tentatively, D is TRBD1 (6 bases). Trimming took off 2 bases at V and 12 bases at J, with 26 bases between the two ends. Germline CDR1 and CDR2: SGHTA and FQGNSA. The CDR3 sequence is 18 residues long. CDR3 nucleotides: TGTGCCAGCAGCTTACTATTTCGGGGGCGAAAGTATGGCGGACCCCTCCACTTT. Translated: CASSLLFRGRKYGGPLHF.

The chain has TRBV7-8 and TRBJ2-3, with a possible D match to TRBD1 (5 bases). The germline V gene encodes CDR1 SGHVS and CDR2 FQNEAQ. Trimming cost V 1 base and J 0 bases, with 11 bases left between them. The CDR3 extends over 16 amino acids. For the CDR3, the DNA is TGTGCCAGCAGCTTAGGGGGCAGGGCTAGCACAGATACGCAGTATTTT. The encoded protein is CASSLGGRASTDTQYF. The full variable domain, rest sourced from reference TRBV7-8 and TRBJ2-3, is GAGVSQSPRYKVAKRGQDVALRCDPISGHVSLFWYQQALGQGPEFLTYFQNEAQLDKSGLPSDRFFAERPEGSVSTLKIQRTQQEDSAVYLCASSLGGRASTDTQYFGPGTRLTVL.

This clonotype occurred many times. The J gene is TRBJ2-5, the V gene TRBV7-3, with 10 nucleotides matching TRBD2. Germline CDR1 SGHTA, CDR2 FQGTGA. The CDR3 length is 17 residues. The ends lost 4 bases at V and 6 bases at J; junction bases unmatched: 14. The CDR3 is CASSYPGLATSLQTQYF. The CDR3 region has the DNA TGTGCCAGCAGCTATCCGGGACTAGCGACTTCCTTGCAGACCCAGTACTTC.